The entry that follows covers one TCR beta chain sequence. Its antigen remains unidentified. Germline CDR1 reads LGHNA; CDR2 reads YNFKEQ. Trimming cost V 0 bases and J 8 bases, with 10 bases left between them. The CDR3 has 14 amino acids. These data are taken from a study of cytomegalovirus exposure and HLA in healthy donors. Study observations and caveats: Using the classifier, cytomegalovirus status was reportedly diagnosed with high specificity and sensitivity.

The approximately 120-subject validation cohort, separate from the approximately 630-subject first cohort, included the donors. Clones were sequenced by immunoSEQ multiplex PCR, and TCRdb holds only the in-frame ones, with some missing. Of about 160,000 clones listed, 95% to 96% were seen once; the top ten hold approximately 0.82%. The sequenced sample was PBMCs. The genes are TRBV4-2 and TRBJ1-4, with D hard to call. The clonotype was recovered from a young woman in good health and CMV-seronegative. The CDR3: CASSQDAGYEKLFF. The CDR3 bases are TGTGCCAGCAGCCAAGATGCGGGGTACGAAAAACTGTTTTTT.